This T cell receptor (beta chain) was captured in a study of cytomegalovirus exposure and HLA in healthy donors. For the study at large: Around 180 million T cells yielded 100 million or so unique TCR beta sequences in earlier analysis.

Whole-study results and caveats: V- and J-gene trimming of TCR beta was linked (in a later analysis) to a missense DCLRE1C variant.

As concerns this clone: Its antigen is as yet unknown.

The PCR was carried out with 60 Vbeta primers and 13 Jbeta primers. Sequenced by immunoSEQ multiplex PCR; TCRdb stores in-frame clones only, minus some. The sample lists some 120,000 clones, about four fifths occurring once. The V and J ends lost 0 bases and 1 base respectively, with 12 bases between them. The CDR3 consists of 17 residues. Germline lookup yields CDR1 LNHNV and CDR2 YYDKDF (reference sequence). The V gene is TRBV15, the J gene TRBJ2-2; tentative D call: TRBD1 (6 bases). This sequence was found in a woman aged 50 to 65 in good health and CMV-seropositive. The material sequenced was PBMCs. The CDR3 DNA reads TGTGCCACCAGCAGAGATGAGACAGGACTGAACACCGGGGAGCTGTTTTTT. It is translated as CATSRDETGLNTGELFF.